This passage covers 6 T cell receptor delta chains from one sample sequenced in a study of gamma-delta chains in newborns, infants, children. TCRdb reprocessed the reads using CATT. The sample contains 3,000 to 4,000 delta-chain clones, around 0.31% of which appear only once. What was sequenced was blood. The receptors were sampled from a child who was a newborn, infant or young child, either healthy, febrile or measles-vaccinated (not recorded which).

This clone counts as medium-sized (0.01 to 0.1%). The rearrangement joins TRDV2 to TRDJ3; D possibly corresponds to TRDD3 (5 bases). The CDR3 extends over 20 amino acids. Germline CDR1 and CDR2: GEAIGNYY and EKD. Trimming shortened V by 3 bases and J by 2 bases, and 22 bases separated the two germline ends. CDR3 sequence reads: CACDPMAGGRIPWDTRQMFF. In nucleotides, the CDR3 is TGTGCCTGTGACCCCATGGCGGGGGGCCGCATACCCTGGGACACCCGACAGATGTTTTTC.

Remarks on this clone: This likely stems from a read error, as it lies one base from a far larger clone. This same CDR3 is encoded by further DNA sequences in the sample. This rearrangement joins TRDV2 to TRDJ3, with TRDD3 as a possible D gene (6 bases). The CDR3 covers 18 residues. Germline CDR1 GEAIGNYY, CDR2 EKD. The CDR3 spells CACDTLLGGSWDTRQMFF. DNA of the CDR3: TGTGCCTGTGACACTCTACTGGGAGGTTCCTGGGACACCCGGCAGATGTTTTTC.

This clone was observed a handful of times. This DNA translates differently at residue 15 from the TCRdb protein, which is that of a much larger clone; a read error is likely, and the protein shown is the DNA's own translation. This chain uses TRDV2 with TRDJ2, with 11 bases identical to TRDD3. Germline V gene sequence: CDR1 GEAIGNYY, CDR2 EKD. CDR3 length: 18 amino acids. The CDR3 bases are TGTGCCTGTGACGGATTACTGGGGGATAAAGCTTTGACAGCACGACTCTTCTTT. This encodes CACDGLLGDKALTARLFF.

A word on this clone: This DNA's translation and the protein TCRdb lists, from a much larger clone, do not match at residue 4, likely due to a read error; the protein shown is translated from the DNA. In DNA form, the CDR3 reads TGTGCCTGTGGCACCGAGGGATTCGCCTGGGACACCCGACAGATGTTTTTC. This codes for CACGTEGFAWDTRQMFF. This chain joins TRDV2 and TRDJ3, with D possibly being TRDD3 (5 bases). This CDR3 region has 17 residues. Germline CDR1 reads GEAIGNYY; CDR2 reads EKD.

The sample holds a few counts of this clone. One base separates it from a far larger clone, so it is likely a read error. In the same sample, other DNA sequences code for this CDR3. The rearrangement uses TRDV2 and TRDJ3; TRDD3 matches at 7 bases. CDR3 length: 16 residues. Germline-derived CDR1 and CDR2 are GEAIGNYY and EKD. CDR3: CACDWGSSWDTRQMFF. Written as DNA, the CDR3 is TGTGCCTGTGACTGGGGGAGCTCCTGGGACACACGACAGATGTTTTTC.

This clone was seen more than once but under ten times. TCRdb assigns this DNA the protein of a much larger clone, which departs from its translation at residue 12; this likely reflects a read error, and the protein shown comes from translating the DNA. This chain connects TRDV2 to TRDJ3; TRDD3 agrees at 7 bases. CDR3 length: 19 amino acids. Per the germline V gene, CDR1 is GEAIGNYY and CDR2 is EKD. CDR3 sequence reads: CACDTVWGVSSRDTRQMFF. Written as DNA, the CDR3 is TGTGCCTGTGACACCGTCTGGGGGGTGAGCTCCCGGGACACCCGACAGATGTTTTTC.